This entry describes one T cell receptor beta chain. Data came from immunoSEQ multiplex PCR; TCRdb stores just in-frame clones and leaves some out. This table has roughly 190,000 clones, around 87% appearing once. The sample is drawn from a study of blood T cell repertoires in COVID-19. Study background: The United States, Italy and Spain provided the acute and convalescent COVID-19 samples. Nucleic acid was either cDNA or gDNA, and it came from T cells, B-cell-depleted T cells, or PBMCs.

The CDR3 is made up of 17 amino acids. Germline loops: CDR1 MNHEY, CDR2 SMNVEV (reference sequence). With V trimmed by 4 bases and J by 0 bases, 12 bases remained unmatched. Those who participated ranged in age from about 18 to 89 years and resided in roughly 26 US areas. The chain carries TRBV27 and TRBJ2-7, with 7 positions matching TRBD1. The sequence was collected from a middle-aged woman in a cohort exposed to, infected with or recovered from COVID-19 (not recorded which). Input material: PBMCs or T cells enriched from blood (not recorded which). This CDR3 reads CASSSHIGGPYSYEQYF. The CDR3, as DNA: TGTGCCAGCAGTTCCCATATAGGGGGCCCGTACTCCTACGAGCAGTACTTC.